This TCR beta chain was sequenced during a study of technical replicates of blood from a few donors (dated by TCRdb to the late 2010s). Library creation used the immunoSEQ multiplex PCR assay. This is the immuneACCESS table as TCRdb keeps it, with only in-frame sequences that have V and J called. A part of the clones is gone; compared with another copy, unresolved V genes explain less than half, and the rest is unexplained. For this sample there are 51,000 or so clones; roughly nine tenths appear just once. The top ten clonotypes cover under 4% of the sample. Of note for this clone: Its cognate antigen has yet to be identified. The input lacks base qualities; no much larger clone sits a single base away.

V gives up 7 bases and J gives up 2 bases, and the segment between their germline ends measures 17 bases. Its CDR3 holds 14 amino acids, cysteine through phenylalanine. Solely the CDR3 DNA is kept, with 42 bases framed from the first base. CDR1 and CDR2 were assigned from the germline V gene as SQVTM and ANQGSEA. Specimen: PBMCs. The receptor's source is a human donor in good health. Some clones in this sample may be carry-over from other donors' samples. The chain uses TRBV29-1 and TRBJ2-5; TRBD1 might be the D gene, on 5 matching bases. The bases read TGCAGCGCGGCCCGACAGTATGAACAAGAGACCCAGTACTTC. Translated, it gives CSAARQYEQETQYF.